A selection of T cell receptor beta chains follows, all from one sample in a study of cytomegalovirus exposure and HLA in healthy donors. Clones were sequenced by immunoSEQ multiplex PCR, and TCRdb holds only the in-frame ones, with some missing. The table lists tens of thousands of clones, about three quarters of them singletons, with 9% to 10% in the top ten. Sequencing used PBMCs. These receptors originate from a man aged 40-49 years in good health and CMV-seronegative. The CDR3 runs from the conserved cysteine through the conserved F or W. D genes are given only for firm matches. The size entry is marked missing in some rows and otherwise reads once, few, many or a size class.

TRBD1	NA	TRBV28	TRBJ2-2	TGTGCCAGCAGTCTACAGGGGATATCCGGGGAGCTGTTTTTT	CASSLQGISGELFF
NA	NA	TRBV18	TRBJ1-1	TGTGCCAGCTCACCACTCAAGCAGGAGAACACTGAAGCTTTCTTT	CASSPLKQENTEAFF
NA	once	TRBV28	TRBJ1-4	TGTGCCAGCAGTTTTGAGATGGGAGGGGATGAAAAACTGTTTTTT	CASSFEMGGDEKLFF
TRBD1	NA	TRBV12-5	TRBJ1-1	TGTGCTAGTGGTTTTGGGTCAGGGGGTCGGGTGAACACTGAAGCTTTCTTT	CASGFGSGGRVNTEAFF
NA	NA	TRBV18	TRBJ1-1	TGTGCCAGCTCACGGGAGAAGACAAGTGAAGCTTTCTTT	CASSREKTSEAFF
NA	NA	TRBV7-8	TRBJ1-2	TGTGCCAGCAGCTTAGAGACAGGCGACTATGGCTACACCTTC	CASSLETGDYGYTF
TRBD1	many	TRBV6-5	TRBJ2-1	TGTGCCAGCAGTTACGGGACAGGGTTTGAGCAGTTCTTC	CASSYGTGFEQFF
TRBD1	NA	TRBV5-1	TRBJ2-2	TGCGCCAGCAGCTTGGTGGGGACAGGGGGCCACGGGGAGCTGTTTTTT	CASSLVGTGGHGELFF
NA	NA	TRBV7-2	TRBJ2-4	TGTGCCAGCAGCTCCGCCTTTGGGGGCCAAGCCAAAAACATTCAGTACTTC	CASSSAFGGQAKNIQYF
NA	NA	TRBV4-1	TRBJ1-4	TGCGCCAGCAGCCAAGTTTTTCCGCGGGGTCCTGGGACGGGGGAGAGGAAACTGTTTTTT	CASSQVFPRGPGTGERKLFF
TRBD2	NA	TRBV6-4	TRBJ2-7	TGTGCCAGCAGTGAACCCAAGCGGGGGGTCCCCTACGAGCAGTACTTC	CASSEPKRGVPYEQYF
NA	NA	TRBV5-4	TRBJ2-3	TGTGCCAGCAGCCCCGACAGGTGGAGCACAGATACGCAGTATTTT	CASSPDRWSTDTQYF
TRBD2	NA	TRBV19	TRBJ2-1	TGTGCCAGCCGCACCGGGACTAGCGGAATATTACCGAGCTCCTACAATGAGCAGTTCTTC	CASRTGTSGILPSSYNEQFF
NA	NA	TRBV7-9	TRBJ2-7	TGTGCCAGCAGCTCTAACAGGGTCGAGCAGTACTTC	CASSSNRVEQYF
TRBD1	NA	TRBV6-4	TRBJ1-2	TGTGCCAGCAGTTCCTACCCCGGGACAGGGCTCTATGGCTACACCTTC	CASSSYPGTGLYGYTF
TRBD2	NA	TRBV9	TRBJ2-5	TGTGCCAGCAACCGACTAGCGGGGGGGGAGACCCAGTACTTC	CASNRLAGGETQYF
NA	NA	TRBV10-1	TRBJ2-7	TGCGCCAGCAGTGAGTCAGGGGACACCTCCTACGAGCAGTACTTC	CASSESGDTSYEQYF
NA	NA	TRBV7-8	TRBJ2-1	TGTGCCAGCAGCGTTGTCCGCGGGCCTAATGAGCAGTTCTTC	CASSVVRGPNEQFF
TRBD2	once	TRBV6-5	TRBJ2-7	TGTGCCAGCAGTTACTCGACTAGCGGGACGTACGAGCAGTACTTC	CASSYSTSGTYEQYF
TRBD2	NA	TRBV6-5	TRBJ2-5	TGTGCCAGCAGTTACGACGGGGGGGAGACCCAGTACTTC	CASSYDGGETQYF
TRBD1	NA	TRBV6-6	TRBJ2-5	TGTGCCAGCAGTTCAGACAGGGGTAAAGAGACCCAGTACTTC	CASSSDRGKETQYF
TRBD1	NA	TRBV19	TRBJ2-4	TGTGCCAGTAGTATGCAGGGGGCGCTTAAAAACATTCAGTACTTC	CASSMQGALKNIQYF
NA	NA	TRBV7-3	TRBJ2-1	TGTGCCAGCAGCTTGTCGGGGAACAATGAGCAGTTCTTC	CASSLSGNNEQFF
NA	NA	TRBV7-2	TRBJ2-5	TGTGCCAGCAGCTCTAGGGGCAGGGGATTTGAGCAGTACTTC	CASSSRGRGFEQYF
NA	NA	TRBV5-6	TRBJ2-7	TGTGCCAGCAGCTTGGCGGCCCGGAGCTCCTACGAGCAATACTTC	CASSLAARSSYEQYF
TRBD1	NA	TRBV18	TRBJ2-3	TGTGCCAGCTCACCAGGACAGGCCACAGATACGCAGTATTTT	CASSPGQATDTQYF
TRBD1	NA	TRBV7-9	TRBJ2-7	TGTGCCAGCAGCTTAGGGACAGGGTCCTACGAGCAGTACTTC	CASSLGTGSYEQYF
NA	NA	TRBV11-2	TRBJ2-7	TGTGCCAGCAGCTTAGATTCCCCTGCCGGGAGCTCTGCATACGAGCAGTACTTC	CASSLDSPAGSSAYEQYF
NA	NA	TRBV7-8	TRBJ2-2	TGTGCCAGCAGCTCCCAGGGGTTAGGCACCGGGGAGCTGTTTTTT	CASSSQGLGTGELFF
TRBD1	once	TRBV9	TRBJ2-3	TGTGCCAGCAGTGCCGGGACAGGGAGCAACACAGATACGCAGTATTTT	CASSAGTGSNTDTQYF
NA	NA	TRBV9	TRBJ1-1	NA	CASSVGAGSGKTFF
NA	NA	TRBV5-8	TRBJ2-5	TGTGCCAGCAGCACAACGACAGGGAGGTCGGGGGAGACCCAGTACTTC	CASSTTTGRSGETQYF
NA	few	TRBV10-2	TRBJ1-1	TGCGCCAGCAAATTGACGGAGGGGAACACTGAAGCTTTCTTT	CASKLTEGNTEAFF
NA	once	TRBV5-1	TRBJ2-7	TGCGCCAGCAGCTTGGATTGGGGAGGCGAGCAGTACTTC	CASSLDWGGEQYF
TRBD1	NA	TRBV19	TRBJ1-2	TGTGCCAGTAGTATCCCCGGGACAGCTAACTATGGCTACACCTTC	CASSIPGTANYGYTF
TRBD1	NA	TRBV6-1	TRBJ2-4	TGTGCCAGCAGTGAAGGGACAGGGCGCATTCAGTACTTC	CASSEGTGRIQYF
TRBD1	NA	TRBV10-1	TRBJ2-2	TGCGCCACCCCACAGGGGGCGGAGGTCGGGGAGCTGTTTTTT	CATPQGAEVGELFF
TRBD2	NA	TRBV7-3	TRBJ2-5	TGTGCCAGCAGCTTATCGGCTAGCGGCCGAGAGACCCAGTACTTC	CASSLSASGRETQYF
TRBD1	NA	TRBV7-8	TRBJ1-3	TGTGCCAGCAGCTCACAGGGGTCGTTCTCTGGAAACACCATATATTTT	CASSSQGSFSGNTIYF
TRBD2	once	TRBV7-9	TRBJ2-5	TGTGCCAGCAGTTCCGGGACTAGGGGAGAGACCCAGTACTTC	CASSSGTRGETQYF
TRBD1	NA	TRBV6-1	TRBJ1-1	TGTGCCAGCAGAGGACAGGCCAACACTGAAGCTTTCTTT	CASRGQANTEAFF
TRBD2	NA	TRBV11-2	TRBJ2-1	TGTGCCAGCCAAGTTCGGGGGGGCGTATACAATGAGCAGTTCTTC	CASQVRGGVYNEQFF
TRBD1	NA	TRBV6-1	TRBJ2-6	TGTGCCAGCAGTGTATTCGGACAGGGGCAATCTGGGGCCAACGTCCTGACTTTC	CASSVFGQGQSGANVLTF
NA	few	TRBV4-2	TRBJ2-5	TGTGCCAGCAGCCAAGGTCAGGGGGGTTCAGAGACCCAGTACTTC	CASSQGQGGSETQYF
TRBD2	NA	TRBV6-5	TRBJ2-7	TGTGCCAGCAATTCGGGGGGCTACGAGCAGTACTTC	CASNSGGYEQYF
TRBD1	NA	TRBV5-4	TRBJ1-2	TGTGCCAGCAGTAAGATTGACAGGGGATTGTTCTATGGCTACACCTTC	CASSKIDRGLFYGYTF
TRBD1	NA	TRBV28	TRBJ1-2	TGTGCCAGCAGGCCGGGACAGGGGGCGCTGGGCTACACCTTC	CASRPGQGALGYTF
NA	NA	TRBV7-9	TRBJ1-1	TGTGCCAGCAGCCATCTATCAGGACTGTCCTTTGAAGCTTTCTTT	CASSHLSGLSFEAFF
TRBD1	once	TRBV11-2	TRBJ1-6	TGTGCCAGCAGCTCGGGACAGCTTTATAATTCACCCCTCCACTTT	CASSSGQLYNSPLHF
TRBD2	NA	TRBV6-6	TRBJ2-5	TGTGCCTCCTGCGCTGGCGGGGGTAAGGAGCAGTACTTC	CASCAGGGKEQYF
TRBD1	NA	TRBV15	TRBJ2-5	TGTGCCACCAGCAGGTACAGGGGGGAGACCCAGTACTTC	CATSRYRGETQYF
NA	NA	TRBV5-6	TRBJ1-5	TGTGCCAGCAGCTTGGGGACGGCAGGGGCTTATCAGCCCCAGCATTTT	CASSLGTAGAYQPQHF
TRBD2	NA	TRBV10-1	TRBJ2-3	TGCGCCAGCAGGGACGTCCTAGCGGCCTCGGGAACGCAGTATTTT	CASRDVLAASGTQYF
TRBD1	NA	TRBV28	TRBJ2-3	TGTGCCAGCAGTTTCGGGGACAGGGGTGGATGGATAGATACGCAGTATTTT	CASSFGDRGGWIDTQYF
NA	NA	TRBV14	TRBJ2-7	TGTGCCAGCAGCCTCCCGGAGGAGACCTACGAGCAGTACTTC	CASSLPEETYEQYF
TRBD2	NA	TRBV6-4	TRBJ2-1	TGTGCCAGCAGTGAAAGCGGGGGCTCCTACAATGAGCAGTTCTTC	CASSESGGSYNEQFF
NA	NA	TRBV20-1	TRBJ1-1	TGCAGTACCCTGGACAGACTTGAAGCTTTCTTT	CSTLDRLEAFF
NA	NA	TRBV28	TRBJ1-2	TGTGCCAGCAGTTTGGCGGGGGGCGCGTCTGGCTACACCTTC	CASSLAGGASGYTF
TRBD2	NA	TRBV5-6	TRBJ2-7	TGTGCCAGCAGCCCCACGAAGCGGGGACGCGGCTCCTACGAGCAGTACTTC	CASSPTKRGRGSYEQYF